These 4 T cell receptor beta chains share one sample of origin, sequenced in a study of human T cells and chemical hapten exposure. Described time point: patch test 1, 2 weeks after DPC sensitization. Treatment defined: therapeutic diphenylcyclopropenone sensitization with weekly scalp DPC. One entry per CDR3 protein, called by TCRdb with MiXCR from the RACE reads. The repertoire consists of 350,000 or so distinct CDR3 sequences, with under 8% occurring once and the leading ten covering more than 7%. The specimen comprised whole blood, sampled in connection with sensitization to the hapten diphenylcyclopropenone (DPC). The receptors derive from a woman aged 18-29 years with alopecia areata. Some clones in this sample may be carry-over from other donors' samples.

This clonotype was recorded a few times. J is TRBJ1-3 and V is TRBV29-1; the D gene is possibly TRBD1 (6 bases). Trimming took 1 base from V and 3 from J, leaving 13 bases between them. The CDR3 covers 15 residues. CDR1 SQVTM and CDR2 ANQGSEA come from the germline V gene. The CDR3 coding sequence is TGCAGCGTTGAAGGGGTAGGGGGTTTTGGAAACACCATATATTTT. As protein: CSVEGVGGFGNTIYF.

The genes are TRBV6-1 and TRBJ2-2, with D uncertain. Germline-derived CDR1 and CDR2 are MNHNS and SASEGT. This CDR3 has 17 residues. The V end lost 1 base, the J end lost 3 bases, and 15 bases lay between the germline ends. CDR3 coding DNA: TGTGCCAGCAGTGAAGACGTGTGGCGATCTGACACCGGGGAGCTGTTTTTT. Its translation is CASSEDVWRSDTGELFF.

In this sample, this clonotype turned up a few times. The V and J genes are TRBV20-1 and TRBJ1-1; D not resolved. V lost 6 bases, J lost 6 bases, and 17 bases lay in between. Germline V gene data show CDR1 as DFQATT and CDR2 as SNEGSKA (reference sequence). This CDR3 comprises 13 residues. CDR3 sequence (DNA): TGCAGTGCCGCGACGGCGCTGACGGCTGAAGCTTTCTTT. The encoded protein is CSAATALTAEAFF.

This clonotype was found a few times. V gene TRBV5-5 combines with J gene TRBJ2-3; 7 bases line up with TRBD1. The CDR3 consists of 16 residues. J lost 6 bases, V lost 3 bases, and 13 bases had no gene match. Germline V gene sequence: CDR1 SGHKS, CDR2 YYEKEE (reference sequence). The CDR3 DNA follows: TGTGCCAGCAGCTACCGACAGGGAAGCAGTACCGATACGCAGTATTTT. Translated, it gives CASSYRQGSSTDTQYF.